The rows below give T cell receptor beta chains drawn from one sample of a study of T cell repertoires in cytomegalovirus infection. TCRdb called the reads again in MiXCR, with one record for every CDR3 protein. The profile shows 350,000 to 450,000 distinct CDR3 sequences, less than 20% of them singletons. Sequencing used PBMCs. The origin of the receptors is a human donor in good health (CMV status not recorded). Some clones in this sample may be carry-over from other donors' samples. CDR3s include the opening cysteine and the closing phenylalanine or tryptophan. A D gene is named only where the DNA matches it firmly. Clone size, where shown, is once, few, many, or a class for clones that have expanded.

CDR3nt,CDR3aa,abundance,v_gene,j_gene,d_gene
TGTGCCAGCAGGGGTCTGATTCCACTTCAAGAGACCCAGTACTTC,CASRGLIPLQETQYF,many,TRBV7-9,TRBJ2-5,.
TGTGCCAGCAGTTTAGGGGGGGCCCGGTACCAGCCCCAGCATTTT,CASSLGGARYQPQHF,few,TRBV12-3/TRBV12-4,TRBJ1-5,.
TGTGCCAGCAGCCCCTACGTAGGCAATCAGCCCCAGCATTTT,CASSPYVGNQPQHF,.,TRBV7-2,TRBJ1-5,.
TGTGCCAGCAGCTTATCAGGGGGCGTAGACACTGAAGCTTTCTTT,CASSLSGGVDTEAFF,.,TRBV7-6,TRBJ1-1,TRBD1
TGTGCCAGCAGTCCGAAGGGGGGGGCTTCAGGAAACACCATATATTTT,CASSPKGGASGNTIYF,.,TRBV12-3/TRBV12-4,TRBJ1-3,.
TGCGCCAGCAGCCAAGCGCACGGCTCAGGTTCACCCCTCCACTTT,CASSQAHGSGSPLHF,.,TRBV4-3,TRBJ1-6,.
TGCAGTGCTAGAAAGCGGGGAACTAACAATGAGCAGTTCTTC,CSARKRGTNNEQFF,.,TRBV20-1,TRBJ2-1,TRBD2
TGTGCCAGCAGTCAACAGGGAAGGGGAGAGACCCAGTACTTC,CASSQQGRGETQYF,.,TRBV2,TRBJ2-5,.
TGTGCCAGCAGTGAAGAGGTGGGCAGGGTGGACACTGAAGCTTTCTTT,CASSEEVGRVDTEAFF,.,TRBV2,TRBJ1-1,.
TGTGCCAGCACCTCGGCGGGAGGGGAGAAAGATACGCAGTATTTT,CASTSAGGEKDTQYF,few,TRBV5-4,TRBJ2-3,TRBD2
TGTGCCATCACGCCATGGGGAACCTCTGGAAACACCATATATTTT,CAITPWGTSGNTIYF,.,TRBV10-3,TRBJ1-3,.
TGTGCCAGCAGCAGAGGCGGGGCGTCCTACGAGCAGTACTTC,CASSRGGASYEQYF,many,TRBV11-2,TRBJ2-7,.
TGTGCCAGCACCGACCAGCGGAGGGCGTCCTACAATGAGCAGTTCTTC,CASTDQRRASYNEQFF,.,TRBV12-3/TRBV12-4,TRBJ2-1,.
TGTGCCAGTAAAACCACTAGCGGGGATGCAGATACGCAGTATTTT,CASKTTSGDADTQYF,many,TRBV19,TRBJ2-3,TRBD2
TGTGCCAGCAGCCGAGGGACAGGGTCGAACACTGAAGCTTTCTTT,CASSRGTGSNTEAFF,many,TRBV7-2,TRBJ1-1,TRBD1
TGTGCCAGCACCCCGGGGGGACAGATCTATGGCTACACCTTC,CASTPGGQIYGYTF,few,TRBV12-3/TRBV12-4,TRBJ1-2,TRBD1
TGTGCCAGCAGCCTTCAGCGGACCCAGTACTTC,CASSLQRTQYF,.,TRBV7-8,TRBJ2-5,.
TGTGCTAGTGGTCTAACCGGGGAGACCCAGTACTTC,CASGLTGETQYF,many,TRBV12-5,TRBJ2-5,.
TGTGCCTGGGATCAGGGTTACGATCAGCCCCAGCATTTT,CAWDQGYDQPQHF,.,TRBV30,TRBJ1-5,.
TGTGCCAGTAGTGTGTCGGACAGGGCCATCGGTGAAGCTTTCTTT,CASSVSDRAIGEAFF,few,TRBV19,TRBJ1-1,TRBD1
TGTGCCAGCAGTTTGTTACCAGCTAGATACAATGAGCAGTTCTTC,CASSLLPARYNEQFF,.,TRBV12-3/TRBV12-4,TRBJ2-1,.
TGTGCCTCCTGGTCCCGTAATGAAAAACTGTTTTTT,CASWSRNEKLFF,few,TRBV30,TRBJ1-4,.
TGTGCCAGCAGTCTCGGCGGGGGTTATCAGCCCCAGCATTTT,CASSLGGGYQPQHF,.,TRBV6-5,TRBJ1-5,.
TGTGCCAGCAGCTTGGGACTAGCGGATACTTACGAGCAGTACTTC,CASSLGLADTYEQYF,many,TRBV11-2,TRBJ2-7,TRBD2
TGTGCCAGCTCCCCATATGGGGAGACCCCTGAAGCTTTCTTT,CASSPYGETPEAFF,.,TRBV7-6,TRBJ1-1,.
TGTGCCATCAGTGAGCAACCAGGAAGGGCTCAAGAGCAGTACTTC,CAISEQPGRAQEQYF,.,TRBV10-3,TRBJ2-7,.
TGCAGTGCTGGACAGGCGGACCACGAGCAGTACTTC,CSAGQADHEQYF,.,TRBV20-1,TRBJ2-7,TRBD1
TGTGCCAGCAGTAAAATATTCCCCTACGAGCAGTACTTC,CASSKIFPYEQYF,.,TRBV6-5,TRBJ2-7,.
TGTGCCAGCAGCCCGGACCACCGGGACAGGGAGAGGACTAATGAAAAACTGTTTTTT,CASSPDHRDRERTNEKLFF,many,TRBV7-6,TRBJ1-4,TRBD1
TGCGCCAGCAGCCCTTTGGGCCTAGCGGGGCAAACCGGGGAGCTGTTTTTT,CASSPLGLAGQTGELFF,.,TRBV5-1,TRBJ2-2,TRBD2
TGTGCCAGCAGCCCCCTAGCGGGAGACACCGGGGAGCTGTTTTTT,CASSPLAGDTGELFF,many,TRBV7-2,TRBJ2-2,TRBD2
TGTGCCAGCAGCTACTCCCCCACGACAGGGAACATTCAGTACTTC,CASSYSPTTGNIQYF,few,TRBV11-2,TRBJ2-4,TRBD1
TGCAGTGCTACGCTGGGGCGGGAGGGCTCCTACGAGCAGTACTTC,CSATLGREGSYEQYF,few,TRBV20-1,TRBJ2-7,TRBD2
TGTGCCAGCAGCAACCAACAGGGAGCGAACACCGGGGAGCTGTTTTTT,CASSNQQGANTGELFF,many,TRBV7-6,TRBJ2-2,.
TGTGCCAGCAGCCAAGAGGGGGCGTTAATGGATACGCAGTATTTT,CASSQEGALMDTQYF,.,TRBV4-2,TRBJ2-3,.
TGTGCCAGCAGCCAAAGCGGGGAGCTCTCGGATACGCAGTATTTT,CASSQSGELSDTQYF,many,TRBV7-2,TRBJ2-3,TRBD2
TGTGCCAGCAGCTCTCAGAACAGGGGGTCCCAGCCCCAGCATTTT,CASSSQNRGSQPQHF,many,TRBV7-2,TRBJ1-5,TRBD1
TGCGCCCCAAAAGAGTGGGATTCTTATGGCTACACCTTC,CAPKEWDSYGYTF,.,TRBV4-3,TRBJ1-2,.
TGTGCCAGCAGCCAAACGGTCAGGGAACATGAGCAGTTCTTC,CASSQTVREHEQFF,.,TRBV5-4,TRBJ2-1,.
TGTGCCAGTAGTCTTAGAAGTCTCGGGGAGCTGTTTTTT,CASSLRSLGELFF,many,TRBV19,TRBJ2-2,.
TGTGCCACCGAGGGGGGGACTGAAGCTTTCTTT,CATEGGTEAFF,.,TRBV10-3,TRBJ1-1,.
TGTGCCAGTAGTATAGTAAACATCGACAGGATACAAGAGACCCAGTACTTC,CASSIVNIDRIQETQYF,.,TRBV19,TRBJ2-5,.
TGCAGTGCTGGGGGAGGGGGGACTAGCGTCTACGAGCAGTACTTC,CSAGGGGTSVYEQYF,.,TRBV20-1,TRBJ2-7,TRBD2
TGTGCCAGCAGCCCGCCTCTTGAGCGGCCTAGAGAGCAGTACTTC,CASSPPLERPREQYF,few,TRBV11-2,TRBJ2-7,.
TGTGCCAGCAGTAAGAACTCACAGGACCATGGCTACACCTTC,CASSKNSQDHGYTF,.,TRBV6-6,TRBJ1-2,.
TGTGCCAGCAGTCCTCCAGGGGGACAGGAGAAAGCTTTCTTT,CASSPPGGQEKAFF,many,TRBV7-9,TRBJ1-1,TRBD1
TGTGCCATCAGTGACGGGGGAGGTCCCCAGCATTTT,CAISDGGGPQHF,.,TRBV10-3,TRBJ1-5,.
TGTGCCAGCAGCCCCATTGGGGGGGATAATCAGCCCCAGCATTTT,CASSPIGGDNQPQHF,many,TRBV7-8,TRBJ1-5,.
TGCGCCAGCAGCCAAGAGGAACCGGCAAACATTCAGTACTTC,CASSQEEPANIQYF,few,TRBV4-1,TRBJ2-4,.
TGTGCCAGCAGCTTAGAAGCCGCGGGTTCACCCCTCCACTTT,CASSLEAAGSPLHF,many,TRBV7-8,TRBJ1-6,.
TGCAGTGCTCAAACGACAGATTCTAACTATGGCTACACCTTC,CSAQTTDSNYGYTF,.,TRBV20-1,TRBJ1-2,.
TGCGCCAGCAGCCCCGGGACTATTGCAACTAATGAAAAACTGTTTTTT,CASSPGTIATNEKLFF,few,TRBV5-1,TRBJ1-4,.
TGTGCCACCAGCAGTCTCCGTCCCACAGATACGCAGTATTTT,CATSSLRPTDTQYF,.,TRBV15,TRBJ2-3,.